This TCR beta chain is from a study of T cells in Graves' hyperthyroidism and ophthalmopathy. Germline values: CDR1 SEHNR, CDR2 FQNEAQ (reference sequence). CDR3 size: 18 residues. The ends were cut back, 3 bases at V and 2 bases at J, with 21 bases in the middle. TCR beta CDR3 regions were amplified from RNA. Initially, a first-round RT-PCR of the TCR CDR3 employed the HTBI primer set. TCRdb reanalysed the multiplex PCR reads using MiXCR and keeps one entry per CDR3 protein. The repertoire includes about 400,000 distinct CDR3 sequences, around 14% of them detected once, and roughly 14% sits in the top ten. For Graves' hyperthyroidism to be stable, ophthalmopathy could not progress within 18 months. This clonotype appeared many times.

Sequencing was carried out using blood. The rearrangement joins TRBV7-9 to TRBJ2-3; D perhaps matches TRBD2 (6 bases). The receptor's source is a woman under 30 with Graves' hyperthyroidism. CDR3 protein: CASSLPRDPSGDTDTQYF. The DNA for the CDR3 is TGTGCCAGCAGCTTGCCAAGGGACCCCTCGGGGGACACAGATACGCAGTATTTT.